The 10 T cell receptor beta chains listed next were all sequenced from one sample in a study of brain T cells in children with intractable seizures. Libraries were prepared by immunoSEQ multiplex PCR; TCRdb keeps only in-frame clonotypes and omits some of them. The sample holds 50,000 to 80,000 clones; 95% to 96% are singletons and the top ten take 0.35% to 0.4%. The sequenced sample was peripheral blood, obtained at surgery. The receptors originated from a boy younger than two with focal cortical dysplasia and intractable seizures.

This chain links TRBV4-1 with TRBJ2-3; 9 bases align to TRBD2. CDR1 is MGHRA and CDR2 is YSYEKL in the germline V gene. The CDR3 totals 15 residues. V shed 4 bases and J 1 base; nucleotides not matched to a gene: 3. CDR3 nucleotides: TGCGCCAGCAGCCTCATAGCGGGGGGCACAGATACGCAGTATTTT. Translating it yields CASSLIAGGTDTQYF.

The rearrangement joins TRBV29-1 to TRBJ2-7; D perhaps matches TRBD1 (5 bases). The CDR3 length is 11 residues. CDR1 is SQVTM, CDR2 ANQGSEA, per germline. V was trimmed by 6 bases and J by 3 bases, leaving 9 bases between them. The DNA of the CDR3 is TGCAGCGTGCTGGACAACTACGAGCAGTACTTC. Translated: CSVLDNYEQYF.

The V gene is TRBV4-1, the J gene TRBJ2-2; D assignment may be TRBD1 or TRBD2 (5 bases each). The CDR3 runs 17 residues. Trimming removed 4 bases at V and 3 bases at J, with 18 bases between. Germline CDR1 MGHRA, CDR2 YSYEKL. CDR3 sequence (DNA): TGCGCCAGCAGCCGGATCGACTATGTCAGGGACACCGGGGAGCTGTTTTTT. Amino acids: CASSRIDYVRDTGELFF.

This chain links TRBV27 with TRBJ2-7, with D possibly matching TRBD1 (5 bases). Trimming took off 0 bases at V and 2 bases at J, with 17 bases between the two ends. The germline V gene has CDR1 MNHEY and CDR2 SMNVEV (reference sequence). The CDR3 is 17 amino acids. The CDR3 loop reads CASSLSMRQPRAYEQYF. The CDR3 region has the DNA TGTGCCAGCAGTTTATCTATGCGACAGCCTCGAGCCTACGAGCAGTACTTC.

The J gene is TRBJ1-5, the V gene TRBV29-1; D perhaps matches TRBD1 (6 bases). The CDR3 is 14 residues long. Germline-derived CDR1 and CDR2 are SQVTM and ANQGSEA. The V end was cut by 6 bases, the J end by 2 bases, with 14 bases between. The CDR3 coding sequence is TGCAGCGTCGTTACAGGGAGGGGCAATCAGCCCCAGCATTTT. It encodes CSVVTGRGNQPQHF.

This rearrangement joins TRBV2 to TRBJ2-7, with 15 positions matching TRBD2. Trimming took 6 bases from V and 2 from J; bases not matched to a gene: 8. The germline V gene encodes CDR1 SNHLY and CDR2 FYNNEI. The CDR3 is made up of 17 amino acids. CDR3 loop: CASRGIWTSGGAYEQYF. CDR3 nucleotides: TGTGCCAGCAGAGGAATTTGGACTAGCGGGGGGGCCTACGAGCAGTACTTC.

CDR3: CASSLGQHYGYTF. The CDR3 DNA follows: TGTGCCAGCAGTTTAGGACAGCACTATGGCTACACCTTC. The chain uses TRBV27 and TRBJ1-2, with D possibly TRBD1 on 6 matching bases. Germline CDR1 reads MNHEY; CDR2 reads SMNVEV (reference sequence). The V gene lost 2 bases and the J gene lost 3 bases, with 7 bases spanning the gap. There are 13 residues in the CDR3.

This rearrangement joins TRBV28 to TRBJ1-4; no firm D call. The V gene's germline CDR1 is MDHEN and CDR2 SYDVKM. The ends were cut back, 2 bases at V and 8 bases at J, with 12 bases in the middle. The CDR3 loop spans 14 amino acids. CDR3 amino acids: CASSLLRAREKLFF. The DNA for the CDR3 is TGTGCCAGCAGTTTACTACGGGCCCGAGAAAAACTGTTTTTT.

The chain is built from TRBV18 and TRBJ2-3; D is unresolved. The V and J ends lost 1 base and 3 bases respectively, with 8 bases between them. The CDR3 consists of 14 residues. The V gene's germline CDR1 is KGHSH and CDR2 LQKENI. CDR3 amino acids: CASSPLSATDTQYF. Written as DNA, the CDR3 is TGTGCCAGCTCACCACTGAGTGCGACAGATACGCAGTATTTT.

This chain joins TRBV9 and TRBJ2-2, with D uncertain. The CDR3 is made up of 14 amino acids. The germline gives CDR1 SGDLS, CDR2 YYNGEE. The V end lost 0 bases, the J end lost 1 base, and 4 bases lay between the germline ends. The chain's CDR3 is CASSVDRNTGELFF. The CDR3 region has the DNA TGTGCCAGCAGCGTAGACAGGAACACCGGGGAGCTGTTTTTT.